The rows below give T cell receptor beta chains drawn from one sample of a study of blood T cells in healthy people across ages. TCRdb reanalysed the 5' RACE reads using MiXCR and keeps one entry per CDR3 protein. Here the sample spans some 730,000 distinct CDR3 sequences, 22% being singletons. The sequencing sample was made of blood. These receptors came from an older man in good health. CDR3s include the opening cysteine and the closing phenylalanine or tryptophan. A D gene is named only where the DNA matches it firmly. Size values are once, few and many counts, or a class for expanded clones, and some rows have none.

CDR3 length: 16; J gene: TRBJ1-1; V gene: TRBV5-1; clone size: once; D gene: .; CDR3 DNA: TGCGCCAGCAGCAATAGGCCCCCGGGGTCGAACACTGAAGCTGTCTTT; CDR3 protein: CASSNRPPGSNTEAVF
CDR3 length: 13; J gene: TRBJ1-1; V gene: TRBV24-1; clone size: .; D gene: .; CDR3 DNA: TGTGCCACCAGGGGGATGGACACGGGTGAAGCTTTCTTT; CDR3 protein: CATRGMDTGEAFF
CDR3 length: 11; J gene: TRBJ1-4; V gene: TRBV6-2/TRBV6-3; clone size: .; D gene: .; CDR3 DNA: TGTGCCAGCAGCGACGGGGGAAAACTGTTTTTT; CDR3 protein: CASSDGGKLFF
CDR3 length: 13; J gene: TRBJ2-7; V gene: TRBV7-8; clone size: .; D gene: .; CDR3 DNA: TGTGCCAGCCGTCATGGCACCAGGGCCGAGCAGTACTTC; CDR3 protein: CASRHGTRAEQYF
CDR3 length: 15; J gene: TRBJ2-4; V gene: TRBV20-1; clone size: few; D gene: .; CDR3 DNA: TGCAGTGCTAGAGACCTGACCCTAGCCAAAAACATTCAGTACTTC; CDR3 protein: CSARDLTLAKNIQYF
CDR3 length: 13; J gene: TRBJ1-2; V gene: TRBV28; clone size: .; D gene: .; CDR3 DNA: TGTGCCAGCAGTTTGCCCCAGAACTATGGCTACACCTTC; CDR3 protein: CASSLPQNYGYTF
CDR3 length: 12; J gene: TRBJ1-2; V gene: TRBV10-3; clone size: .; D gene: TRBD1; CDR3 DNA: TGTGCCATCAGTGAGACAGGGGACGGCTACACCTTC; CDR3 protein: CAISETGDGYTF
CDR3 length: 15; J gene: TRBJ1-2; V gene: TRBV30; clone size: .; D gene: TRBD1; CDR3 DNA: TGTGCCTGGAGTGCTCGGGACAGAGCCCCCTATGGCTACACCTTC; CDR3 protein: CAWSARDRAPYGYTF
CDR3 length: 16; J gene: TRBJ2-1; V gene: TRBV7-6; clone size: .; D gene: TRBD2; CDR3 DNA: TGTGCCAGCAGCATTCTCCAGCGGGGGCCTGACAATGAGCAGTTCTTC; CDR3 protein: CASSILQRGPDNEQFF
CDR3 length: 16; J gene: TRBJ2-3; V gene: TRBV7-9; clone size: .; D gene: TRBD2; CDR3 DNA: TGTGCCAGCAGCTCACCTATAGCGGGAGACGGGATTACGCAGTATTTT; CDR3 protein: CASSSPIAGDGITQYF
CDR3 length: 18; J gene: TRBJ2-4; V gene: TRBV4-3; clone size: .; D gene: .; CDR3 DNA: TGCGCCAGCAGCCAAGGGAGATGGCGGGATAGGACCAAAAACATTCAGTACTTC; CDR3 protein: CASSQGRWRDRTKNIQYF
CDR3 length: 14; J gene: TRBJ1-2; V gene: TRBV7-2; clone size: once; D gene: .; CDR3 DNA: TGTGCCAGCAGTTCCCCCAACATAAACTATGGCTACACCTTC; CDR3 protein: CASSSPNINYGYTF
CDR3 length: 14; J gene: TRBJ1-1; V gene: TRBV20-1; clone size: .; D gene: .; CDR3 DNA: TGCAGTGCTAGAGTTGGGGCGGGCAACACTGAAGCTTTCTTT; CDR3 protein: CSARVGAGNTEAFF
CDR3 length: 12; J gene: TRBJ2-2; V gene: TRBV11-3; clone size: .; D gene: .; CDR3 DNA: TGTGCCAGCAGGCGGACGGTGGGGGAGCTGTTTTTT; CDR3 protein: CASRRTVGELFF
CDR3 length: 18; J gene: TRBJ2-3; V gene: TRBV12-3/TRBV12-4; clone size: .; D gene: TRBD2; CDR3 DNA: TGTGCCAGCAGTTTAGTACTGACTAGCGGGGGCCTCACAGATACGCAGTATTTT; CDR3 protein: CASSLVLTSGGLTDTQYF
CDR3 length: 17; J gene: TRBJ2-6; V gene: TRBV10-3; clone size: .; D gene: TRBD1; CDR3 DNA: TGTGCCATCACCGATGACAGGGACGACACTGGGGCCAACGTCCTGACTTTC; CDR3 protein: CAITDDRDDTGANVLTF
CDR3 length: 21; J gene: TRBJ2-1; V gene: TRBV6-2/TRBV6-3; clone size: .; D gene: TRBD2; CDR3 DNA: TGTGCCAGCAGTTACTCGGTACTGCTAGCGGGAGGTCGAAAGAGTTGGAATGAGCAGTTCTTC; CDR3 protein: CASSYSVLLAGGRKSWNEQFF
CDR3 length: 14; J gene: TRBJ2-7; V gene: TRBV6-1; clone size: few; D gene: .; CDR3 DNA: TGTGCCAGCAGTGCCGGTCCTGTCTCCTACGAGCAGTACTTC; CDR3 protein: CASSAGPVSYEQYF
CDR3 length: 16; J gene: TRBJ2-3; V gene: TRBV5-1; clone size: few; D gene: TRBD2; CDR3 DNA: TGCGTCAGCAGCTTCTCCGGGACTAGCGGTACAGATACGCAGTATTTT; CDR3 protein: CVSSFSGTSGTDTQYF
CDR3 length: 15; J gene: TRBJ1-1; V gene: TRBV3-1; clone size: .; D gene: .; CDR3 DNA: TGTGCCAGCAGCCAAGACCGACCCGGTGCCCCTGAAGCTTTCTTT; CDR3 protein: CASSQDRPGAPEAFF
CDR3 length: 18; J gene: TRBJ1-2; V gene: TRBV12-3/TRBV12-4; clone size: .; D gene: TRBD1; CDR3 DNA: TGTGCCAGCAGTCGCCTGGACAGGGCGGCGACGGTTTCGTATGGCTACACCTTC; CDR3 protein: CASSRLDRAATVSYGYTF
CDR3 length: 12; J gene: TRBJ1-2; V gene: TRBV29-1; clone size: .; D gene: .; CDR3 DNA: TGCAGCGTCAGGGGAGGTATCGATGGCTACACCTTC; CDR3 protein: CSVRGGIDGYTF
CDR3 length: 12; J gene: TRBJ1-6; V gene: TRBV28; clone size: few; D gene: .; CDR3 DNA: TGTGCCAGCAGTATAGGGTGGGGACCCCTCCACTTT; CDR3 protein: CASSIGWGPLHF
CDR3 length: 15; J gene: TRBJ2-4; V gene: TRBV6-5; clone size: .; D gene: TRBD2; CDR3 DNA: TGTGCCAGCAGGGCGAGCGGGAGGGCCAAAAACATTCAGTACTTC; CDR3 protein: CASRASGRAKNIQYF